This T cell receptor beta chain comes out of a study of graft-versus-host responses after intestinal transplantation. Across the whole study: Each transplant was multivisceral, liver-intestinal, or isolated intestinal. Recipients across the board were started on anti-thymocyte globulin induction, then kept on tacrolimus and steroids for approximately three years. Study-wide results and caveats: Researchers found GvH clones in recipient marrow, and some showed up first in ileum or blood.

Profiling relied on immunoSEQ multiplex PCR, and the TCRdb table lists in-frame clones only, not all of them. The sample contains tens of thousands of clones, nearly 90% of which appear only once. Note on this clone: The target antigen is unknown.

Trimming cost V 0 bases and J 7 bases; bases outside gene matches: 5. This CDR3 contains 15 residues. CDR1 SGHDT and CDR2 YYEEEE come from the germline V gene. The chain uses TRBV5-6 and TRBJ2-1; 9 bases are shared with TRBD1. The input for sequencing was unstimulated CD8+ T cells sorted from spleen or lymph node cells, taken before transplant. This TCR came from a human donor who was the organ donor for an intestinal transplant. CDR3 residues: CASSLGTGVVNEQFF. The CDR3 nucleotides read TGTGCCAGCAGCTTGGGGACAGGGGTGGTTAATGAGCAGTTCTTC.